This T cell receptor beta chain was captured in a study of blood T cell repertoires in COVID-19 (TCRdb year 2020). Background for the entire study: The collaborator samples originated in the United States, Italy and Spain and spanned the acute and convalescent phases of COVID-19. Where available, HLA class I and class II types were obtained from metadata supplied by the sample provider rather than from assay-based typing. The samples were drawn from the first 160 participants of the ongoing ImmuneRACE study and from 1,200 or so subjects provided by 6 global collaborators. The material from the prospective study consisted of cDNA or gDNA derived from T cells, B-cell-depleted T cells, or PBMCs. Subjects who had been exposed to COVID-19, were actively infected with it, or had recovered from it provided the deeply sampled blood TCRbeta repertoires that made up the dataset. The repertoires were released in a freely available public database intended as a resource for research on the immune response to SARS-CoV-2. A de-identified subject ID, COVID-19 status, age in years and sex were almost always included in the sample metadata.

What the authors observed across the whole study: The quantity of clinical and demographic metadata differed by source and by participant and was supplied without curation.

CDR1 and CDR2 are read off the germline V gene as MNHEY and SVGEGT. The CDR3 sequence holds 14 residues, the cysteine and phenylalanine included. Of the read, only the CDR3 DNA is kept; its 42 bases are in frame from base 1. Trimming costs V 6 bases and J 2 bases, and their ends lie 14 bases apart. The collaborating institutions used their own protocols to collect whole blood in K2EDTA tubes. For TCRbeta analysis, collaborator samples were shipped as frozen whole blood, as isolated PBMCs, or as DNA extracted from either sample type. Concerning this clone: Its antigen remains unidentified. No qualities accompany the bases; no much larger clone lies one base away.

TCRbeta CDR3 regions were amplified from genomic DNA using the immunoSEQ Assay, a bias-controlled multiplex PCR. Turning to the authors' computational methods: The number of nucleated cells in each sample was estimated from the amplification of reference gene primers within the assay. To quantify the absolute abundance of each unique TCRbeta CDR3 rearrangement, sequence reads were collapsed and filtered. Productive Simpson clonality was computed per sample as the square root of Simpson's diversity index over productive rearrangements. In TCRdb, the immuneACCESS table is reduced to in-frame sequences with V and J assigned. These tables do not hold every clone; where another copy was compared, an unresolved V gene accounts for under half, and the others remain unexplained. V, J and clone size are those of that table, while D and trimming were read from the DNA. Across this sample there are approximately 240,000 clones, with 65% to 90% seen only once. The ten largest clones represent 4.5% to 6% of the sample.

Sequenced sample: peripheral blood. This chain joins TRBV6-2 or TRBV6-3 to TRBJ2-7; perhaps TRBD2 is the D gene, with 6 bases matching. This sequence originates from a woman of 80 years or more with active or convalescent COVID-19. The CDR3 has the sequence CASSPGTLTYEQYF. The sequence in DNA is TGTGCCAGCAGCCCCGGGACTCTCACCTACGAGCAGTACTTC.